The 17 T cell receptor beta chains listed next were all sequenced from one sample in a study of blood T cell repertoires in COVID-19. The method was immunoSEQ multiplex PCR; TCRdb's version includes in-frame clones alone and lacks a portion of them. The profile shows about 100,000 clones, 75% to 90% of them singletons. Sequencing was performed on peripheral blood. Receptor source: a woman aged 80 or older with acute or convalescent COVID-19.

The genes are TRBV5-1 and TRBJ2-1; TRBD2 aligns across 11 bases. The CDR3 length is 16 residues. Germline CDR1 SGHRS, CDR2 YFSETQ. V lost 2 bases and J lost 10; bases outside the gene matches: 11. This CDR3 is CASSLPLAGGSVEQFF. CDR3 nucleotide sequence: TGCGCCAGCAGCTTACCGCTAGCGGGGGGATCCGTCGAGCAGTTCTTC.

The table lists this clone with a few counts. The genes are TRBV4-3 and TRBJ2-3; 8 bases are a match to TRBD1. The germline V gene encodes CDR1 LGHNA and CDR2 YSLEER. With V trimmed by 4 bases and J by 6 bases, 9 bases remained unmatched. The CDR3 is made up of 15 amino acids. The DNA for the CDR3 is TGCGCCAGCAGCCCCCGGCAGGGGGCAGGTGATACGCAGTATTTT. This encodes CASSPRQGAGDTQYF.

CDR3 nucleotides: TGTGCCAGCAGTCCGACGGGACTTATAAGCTCTGGAAACACCATATATTTT. Translating it yields CASSPTGLISSGNTIYF. V gene TRBV28 combines with J gene TRBJ1-3; TRBD1 might be the D (5 bases). With 5 bases removed from V and 0 bases from J, the gap between germline ends came to 17 bases. The CDR3 runs 17 residues. From germline, CDR1 is MDHEN and CDR2 SYDVKM.

This chain uses TRBV11-2 with TRBJ2-7; TRBD1 agrees at 7 bases. V was clipped by 3 bases and J by 3 bases; unmatched bases: 5. The germline CDR1 and CDR2 sequences are SGHAT and FQNNGV. There are 14 residues in the CDR3. CDR3 protein: CASSFARGFYEQYF. CDR3 DNA sequence: TGTGCCAGCAGCTTTGCCAGGGGGTTCTACGAGCAGTACTTC.

CDR3 loop: CATKQGGRDYGYTF. The DNA for the CDR3 is TGTGCCACCAAGCAAGGGGGCAGGGACTATGGCTACACCTTC. The J gene is TRBJ1-2, the V gene TRBV28; 7 bases are shared with TRBD1. The V gene end was trimmed by 10 bases and the J gene end by 3 bases; junction bases not matched to a gene: 11. The CDR3 covers 14 residues. Germline CDR1 MDHEN, CDR2 SYDVKM.

This clone was counted a few times. The chain links TRBV7-9 to TRBJ2-1; 8 bases align to TRBD2. In germline, CDR1 is SEHNR, CDR2 FQNEAQ (reference sequence). The CDR3 covers 14 residues. Trimming at V came to 1 base and at J to 6 bases, leaving 2 bases not matched to a gene. CDR3 region: CASSLGLASNEQFF. Here the CDR3 DNA reads TGTGCCAGCAGCTTAGGACTAGCGAGCAATGAGCAGTTCTTC.

This chain joins TRBV28 and TRBJ1-1; a possible D gene is TRBD1 (6 bases). V lost 5 bases and J 1 base, leaving 14 bases between the germline ends. The CDR3 has 15 residues. Germline V lookup: CDR1 MDHEN, CDR2 SYDVKM. The CDR3 sequence is CASSAPGVGNTEAFF. Written as DNA, the CDR3 is TGTGCCAGCAGTGCCCCAGGGGTGGGGAACACTGAAGCTTTCTTT.

A single count supports this clone. The genes are TRBV29-1 and TRBJ1-2, with D possibly matching TRBD1 (6 bases). The germline CDR1 and CDR2 sequences are SQVTM and ANQGSEA. V gave up 6 bases and J gave up 8 bases, with 22 bases separating them. This CDR3 spans 14 amino acids. The CDR3 nucleotides are TGCAGCGTGAATCCTGGGACACGGGCCGTCGGCTACACCTTC. As protein: CSVNPGTRAVGYTF.

This chain uses TRBV9 with TRBJ2-7, with TRBD1 matching 12 bases. Looked up from germline, CDR1 is SGDLS and CDR2 is YYNGEE. CDR3 length: 15 amino acids. The ends lost 3 bases at V and 9 bases at J; junction bases unmatched: 10. CDR3 protein: CASSGPGTGGGVQYF. DNA of the CDR3: TGTGCCAGCAGCGGTCCCGGGACAGGGGGCGGCGTGCAGTACTTC.

CDR3 DNA: TGTGCCAGCTCCGAGTGGGGGGTCCGGATCGAGCAGTACTTC. Protein product: CASSEWGVRIEQYF. The J gene is TRBJ2-7, the V gene TRBV18; maybe TRBD2 (6 bases). CDR1 is KGHSH and CDR2 is LQKENI in the germline V gene. The V and J ends lost 6 bases and 6 bases respectively, with 18 bases between them. There are 14 residues in the CDR3.

The CDR3 sequence is CSASVGQGGAFF. As DNA, the CDR3 is TGCAGTGCTAGTGTCGGACAGGGTGGGGCTTTCTTT. The V call is TRBV20-1, the J call TRBJ1-1; TRBD1 agrees at 8 bases. The germline V gene encodes CDR1 DFQATT and CDR2 SNEGSKA (reference sequence). V lost 3 bases, J lost 11 bases, and 8 bases stayed unmatched. The CDR3 has 12 residues.

This clone turned up a few times. CDR3 residues: CATSDLTIGTSGGIRDEQFF. The CDR3 DNA sequence: TGTGCCACCAGTGATCTCACCATAGGGACTAGCGGGGGGATTCGGGATGAGCAGTTCTTC. The J gene is TRBJ2-1, the V gene TRBV24-1; 15 bases are shared with TRBD2. The trim removed 3 bases at V and 8 bases at J, leaving 16 bases unmatched. This CDR3 spans 20 amino acids. The germline V gene encodes CDR1 KGHDR and CDR2 SFDVKD.

This chain links TRBV19 with TRBJ2-3, with 7 positions matching TRBD2. The germline gives CDR1 LNHDA, CDR2 SQIVND (reference sequence). V was clipped by 6 bases and J by 0 bases; unmatched bases: 3. The CDR3 consists of 14 residues. CDR3 sequence: CASRDSGSTDTQYF. CDR3 nucleotide sequence: TGTGCCAGTAGGGATAGCGGGAGCACAGATACGCAGTATTTT. The whole variable domain, remainder taken from reference TRBV19 and TRBJ2-3, is DGGITQSPKYLFRKEGQNVTLSCEQNLNHDAMYWYRQDPGQGLRLIYYSQIVNDFQKGDIAEGYSVSREKKESFPLTVTSAQKNPTAFYLCASRDSGSTDTQYFGPGTRLTVL.

This chain links TRBV4-2 with TRBJ2-5; 11 nucleotides match TRBD2. V dropped 1 base and J dropped 5; count of bases not matched to a gene: 15. The CDR3 runs 19 residues. Germline CDR1 LGHNA, CDR2 YNFKEQ. CDR3 residues: CASSQVGNPGLAVGETQYF. The CDR3 nucleotides read TGTGCCAGCAGCCAAGTCGGCAATCCGGGACTAGCGGTAGGGGAGACCCAGTACTTC.

The chain couples TRBV7-3 to TRBJ2-3, with D tentatively TRBD2 (7 bases). The V and J ends lost 2 bases and 5 bases respectively, with 20 bases between them. The CDR3 is made up of 17 amino acids. The germline CDR1 and CDR2 sequences are SGHTA and FQGTGA. The CDR3 DNA follows: TGTGCCAGCAGCTTACATTCCCCCGGGGGCGGGGGAGATACGCAGTATTTT. This translates into CASSLHSPGGGGDTQYF.

The chain links TRBV24-1 to TRBJ2-1; 14 bases fit TRBD2. This CDR3 region has 17 residues. The junction had 3 bases not matched to a gene; V was cut back by 0 bases and J by 6 bases. Germline V lookup: CDR1 KGHDR, CDR2 SFDVKD. This CDR3 reads CATSDLVTSGGANEQFF. CDR3 DNA sequence: TGTGCCACCAGTGATTTGGTGACTAGCGGGGGGGCCAATGAGCAGTTCTTC.

The chain employs TRBV19 and TRBJ1-5; D is possibly TRBD1 (6 bases). Germline CDR1 LNHDA, CDR2 SQIVND (reference sequence). Trimming pared 7 bases from V and 5 bases from J, leaving 21 bases between. This CDR3 has 16 residues. DNA for the CDR3: TGTGCCAGTAAGGGGACACTTAGCCGAGGGGATCAGCCCCAGCATTTT. Protein sequence: CASKGTLSRGDQPQHF.